This T cell receptor beta chain was identified in a study of T-cell reconstitution after alpha-beta-depleted transplantation in children. Study results and caveats: Surviving recipient T cells and thymic progenitors underlay high day-60 TCRbeta diversity in some patients. Among T cells one year after transplant, newly produced cells accounted for most counts and diversity. At around two months after transplant, the alpha-beta T cells were reportedly derived from several hundred expanded clones that came from non-depleted graft cells.

This clonotype was recorded at least ten times. Its antigen remains unknown. Unique molecular identifiers were used to barcode this TCRbeta library. TCRdb called the PCR reads again in MiXCR, with one record for every CDR3 protein. The data contain some 300,000 distinct CDR3 sequences, around a tenth of them singletons. This specimen consisted of PBMCs, obtained before TCRalphabeta/CD19-depleted stem cell transplant. The source of this sequence is a boy in the first two years of life with acute myeloid leukemia, due to receive a stem cell transplant.

The CDR3 loop reads CASSYPGTGKETQYF. DNA of the CDR3: TGTGCCAGCAGTTACCCCGGGACAGGGAAAGAGACCCAGTACTTC. This chain connects TRBV6-5 to TRBJ2-5; 9 nucleotides line up with TRBD1. This CDR3 comprises 15 residues. V was clipped by 2 bases and J by 3 bases; unmatched bases: 4. Germline lookup yields CDR1 MNHEY and CDR2 SVGAGI.